This T cell receptor beta chain was identified in a study of CXCR3-negative and CXCR3-positive naive CD8 T cells. On the study more broadly: About 140 million TRB reads in total, about 1.5 +/- 0.3 million per library. Regarding the study as a whole: Cryopreservation partially lowered CXCR3 expression, so most assays used fresh PBMCs. With respect to TRBV-TRBJ usage, naive CXCR3-negative and CXCR3-positive cells were similar; memory differed. A higher hydrophobicity marked the TRB CDR3s of CXCR3-positive naive cells versus CXCR3-negative naive cells.

Through 5' RACE with UMI labels, the TRB cDNA libraries were prepared. TCRdb re-analyzed the 5' RACE reads; it lists each CDR3 protein once, without DNA. In total, the table holds roughly 63,000 distinct CDR3 sequences. Approximately 300,000 cells per CD8+ T cell subset were flow-sorted in triplicate. The CDR3 totals 17 residues. CDR1 is LNHNV and CDR2 is YYDKDF in the germline V gene (reference sequence). On this clonotype itself: The antigen remains undetermined.

The clonotype originates from a human donor in good health. Some clones in this sample may be carry-over from other donors' samples. This chain uses TRBV15 with TRBJ2-7; TCRdb's D call of TRBD2 is untestable without DNA. What was sequenced was naive CXCR3+ CD8+ T cells from blood. Subset indicated: CD45RO-CCR7+CD27+CD95- naive CD8+ T cells expressing CXCR3 (TNR3+). This CDR3 is CATSREGLAGGVYEQYF.